The source of this T cell receptor beta chain is a study of T cells in narcolepsy. Method: immunoSEQ multiplex PCR; TCRdb's copy keeps in-frame clones and lacks some. In the table there are about 29,000 clones, approximately 87% of which are singletons. This clone was detected only a few times. The material sequenced was memory (CD45RA-) CD4+ T cells from blood. This TCR derives from a human donor in good health.

For the CDR3, the DNA is TGTGCCAGCAGGACTAGCGGGGGCACAGATACGCAGTATTTT. This encodes CASRTSGGTDTQYF. The rearrangement links TRBV6-1 to TRBJ2-3; 11 bases fit TRBD2. The CDR3 is 14 amino acids. From germline, CDR1 is MNHNS and CDR2 SASEGT. The J segment lost 1 base and the V segment lost 6 bases, leaving 0 bases of the junction unmatched.